These T cell receptor beta chains were read from a single sample in a study of blood T cell repertoires in COVID-19. Assay: immunoSEQ multiplex PCR; the TCRdb copy retains only in-frame clones and omits some. The data contain 50,000 to 70,000 clones, 60% to 85% of them singletons. The sequenced sample was peripheral blood. The receptors were gathered from a man in his 60s with acute or convalescent COVID-19. CDR3s include the opening cysteine and the closing phenylalanine or tryptophan. D genes are given only for firm matches. Where a row states a size, it is once, few, many or the class of an expanded clone; other rows omit it.

size: NA; D: TRBD1; V: TRBV24-1; J: TRBJ2-7; CDR3: CATSDLHGTGTDTYEQYF; DNA: TGTGCCACCAGTGATCTACACGGTACCGGGACAGATACCTACGAGCAGTACTTC
size: NA; D: NA; V: TRBV30; J: TRBJ1-1; CDR3: CARLSHENTEAFF; DNA: TGTGCCCGACTTTCCCACGAAAACACTGAAGCTTTCTTT
size: NA; D: TRBD1; V: TRBV4-1; J: TRBJ2-1; CDR3: CASSLTGGGTSNEQFF; DNA: TGCGCCAGCAGCCTTACAGGGGGTGGCACTTCCAATGAGCAGTTCTTC
size: few; D: TRBD2; V: TRBV27; J: TRBJ2-1; CDR3: CASSRVLAGGYNEQFF; DNA: TGTGCCAGCAGTAGGGTGTTAGCGGGGGGTTACAATGAGCAGTTCTTC
size: NA; D: TRBD2; V: TRBV19; J: TRBJ2-7; CDR3: CASSMGTSGSFIPEQYF; DNA: TGTGCCAGTAGTATGGGGACTAGCGGGTCCTTTATACCCGAGCAGTACTTC
size: NA; D: NA; V: TRBV29-1; J: TRBJ1-1; CDR3: CSVRRGGNGAFF; DNA: TGCAGCGTTAGGAGGGGGGGGAATGGAGCTTTCTTT
size: NA; D: TRBD2; V: TRBV7-9; J: TRBJ2-3; CDR3: CASSPAGAGGPLSTDTQYF; DNA: TGTGCCAGCAGCCCCGCCGGGGCGGGGGGACCCCTTAGCACAGATACGCAGTATTTT
size: once; D: TRBD1; V: TRBV7-8; J: TRBJ1-4; CDR3: CASSRRGLGANEKLFF; DNA: TGTGCCAGCAGCCGAAGGGGGCTCGGGGCTAATGAAAAACTGTTTTTT
size: NA; D: NA; V: TRBV2; J: TRBJ1-5; CDR3: CASSEAGSAGRPQHF; DNA: TGTGCCAGCAGTGAAGCAGGGTCTGCGGGTAGGCCCCAGCATTTT
size: once; D: NA; V: TRBV27; J: TRBJ1-5; CDR3: CASSLGHFQPQHF; DNA: TGTGCCAGCAGTTTAGGCCATTTTCAGCCCCAGCATTTT
size: few; D: NA; V: TRBV5-4; J: TRBJ1-1; CDR3: CASSLDQAEAFF; DNA: TGTGCCAGCAGCTTGGATCAGGCTGAAGCTTTCTTT
size: NA; D: NA; V: TRBV27; J: TRBJ1-2; CDR3: CASSPRAHGDSYGYTF; DNA: TGTGCCAGCAGTCCGAGGGCCCACGGGGATTCCTATGGCTACACCTTC
size: NA; D: NA; V: TRBV3-1/TRBV3-2; J: TRBJ1-5; CDR3: CASSRVRNQPQHF; DNA: TGTGCCAGCAGCCGAGTTAGAAATCAGCCCCAGCATTTT
size: NA; D: TRBD1; V: TRBV5-1; J: TRBJ1-1; CDR3: CASSLQGANTEAFF; DNA: TGCGCCAGCAGCTTACAGGGGGCGAACACTGAAGCTTTCTTT
size: NA; D: TRBD1; V: TRBV15; J: TRBJ1-1; CDR3: CATPGGGSLNTEAFF; DNA: TGTGCCACACCTGGAGGGGGCAGCTTGAACACTGAAGCTTTCTTT
size: few; D: TRBD1; V: TRBV5-3; J: TRBJ1-2; CDR3: CARSFPDRGHGYTF; DNA: TGTGCCAGAAGCTTCCCGGACAGGGGACATGGCTACACCTTC
size: NA; D: NA; V: TRBV18; J: TRBJ1-2; CDR3: CASSPQGGDYGYTF; DNA: TGTGCCAGCTCACCACAGGGAGGAGACTATGGCTACACCTTC
size: NA; D: TRBD2; V: TRBV5-6; J: TRBJ2-5; CDR3: CASSFPGGMETQYF; DNA: TGTGCCAGCAGCTTTCCGGGGGGGATGGAGACCCAGTACTTC
size: NA; D: TRBD1; V: TRBV5-1; J: TRBJ2-3; CDR3: CASSTRQGSTDTQYF; DNA: TGCGCCAGCAGCACTAGACAGGGTAGCACAGATACGCAGTATTTT
size: NA; D: TRBD1; V: TRBV27; J: TRBJ1-5; CDR3: CASSSGTANQPQHF; DNA: TGTGCCAGCAGTTCTGGGACAGCTAATCAGCCCCAGCATTTT
size: once; D: NA; V: TRBV12-3/TRBV12-4; J: TRBJ1-1; CDR3: CASSLTTGGAFF; DNA: TGTGCCAGCAGTTTAACGACCGGGGGTGCTTTCTTT
size: NA; D: NA; V: TRBV14; J: TRBJ2-2; CDR3: CASSQEAFFGGELFF; DNA: TGTGCCAGCAGCCAAGAAGCTTTTTTCGGCGGGGAGCTGTTTTTT
size: NA; D: NA; V: TRBV14; J: TRBJ2-7; CDR3: CASSQDRRGPYEQYF; DNA: TGTGCCAGCAGCCAAGATCGCAGGGGCCCCTACGAGCAGTACTTC
size: few; D: NA; V: TRBV6-5; J: TRBJ1-5; CDR3: CASSPLNQPQHF; DNA: TGTGCCAGCAGTCCCTTAAATCAGCCCCAGCATTTT
size: NA; D: NA; V: TRBV19; J: TRBJ1-4; CDR3: CASRKQATNEKLFF; DNA: TGTGCCAGTAGGAAACAGGCAACTAATGAAAAACTGTTTTTT
size: NA; D: NA; V: TRBV15; J: TRBJ1-1; CDR3: CATSRQGNTEAFF; DNA: TGTGCCACCAGCCGCCAGGGTAACACTGAAGCTTTCTTT
size: NA; D: TRBD1; V: TRBV5-1; J: TRBJ1-4; CDR3: CASSLTGDTNEKLFF; DNA: TGCGCCAGCAGCCTCACAGGGGATACTAATGAAAAACTGTTTTTT
size: NA; D: TRBD2; V: TRBV28; J: TRBJ2-3; CDR3: CASSLRLLAGGDTQYF; DNA: TGTGCCAGCAGTTTGCGCCTTCTAGCGGGGGGAGATACGCAGTATTTT
size: NA; D: NA; V: TRBV2; J: TRBJ2-7; CDR3: CASTMDTSSSYEQYF; DNA: TGTGCCAGCACTATGGACACGTCCAGCTCCTACGAGCAGTACTTC
size: NA; D: TRBD1; V: TRBV6-2/TRBV6-3; J: TRBJ1-3; CDR3: CASSYLGTVGNTIYF; DNA: TGTGCCAGCAGTTACCTCGGGACAGTCGGAAACACCATATATTTT
size: few; D: NA; V: TRBV4-1; J: TRBJ2-7; CDR3: CASSQGANEQYF; DNA: TGCGCCAGCAGCCAAGGAGCGAACGAGCAGTACTTC
size: NA; D: TRBD1; V: TRBV7-2; J: TRBJ2-5; CDR3: CASSLGGGRETQYF; DNA: TGTGCCAGCAGCTTAGGAGGGGGCCGAGAGACCCAGTACTTC
size: NA; D: NA; V: TRBV28; J: TRBJ1-5; CDR3: CASSPSQGRGNQPQHF; DNA: TGTGCCAGCAGTCCCAGCCAGGGAAGGGGCAATCAGCCCCAGCATTTT
size: NA; D: NA; V: TRBV24-1; J: TRBJ1-5; CDR3: CATSAAGGGPQHF; DNA: TGTGCCACCAGTGCTGCGGGCGGGGGGCCCCAGCATTTT
size: NA; D: NA; V: TRBV19; J: TRBJ2-2; CDR3: CASSTQVLWQGLPFTGELFF; DNA: TGTGCCAGTAGTACACAAGTATTATGGCAGGGACTCCCCTTCACCGGGGAGCTGTTTTTT
size: few; D: NA; V: TRBV27; J: TRBJ2-7; CDR3: CASSSLGRSTGISYEQYF; DNA: TGTGCCAGCAGTTCCCTTGGTCGTTCGACAGGAATCTCCTACGAGCAGTACTTC
size: NA; D: TRBD1; V: TRBV7-2; J: TRBJ2-7; CDR3: CASSLVVDRAYEQYF; DNA: TGTGCCAGCAGCTTAGTCGTTGACAGGGCCTACGAGCAGTACTTC
size: few; D: TRBD1; V: TRBV7-9; J: TRBJ1-2; CDR3: CASSLGQGQEGYTF; DNA: TGTGCCAGCAGCTTAGGACAGGGGCAAGAGGGCTACACCTTC
size: NA; D: NA; V: TRBV7-9; J: TRBJ1-4; CDR3: CASSLGGSEKLFF; DNA: TGTGCCAGCAGCTTAGGAGGATCTGAAAAACTGTTTTTT
size: NA; D: NA; V: TRBV5-1; J: TRBJ2-5; CDR3: CASSLGQAQETQYF; DNA: TGCGCCAGCAGCTTGGGACAGGCCCAAGAGACCCAGTACTTC
size: NA; D: NA; V: TRBV6-5; J: TRBJ1-2; CDR3: CASSYGQGGSNYGYTF; DNA: TGTGCCAGCAGTTACGGTCAGGGAGGTTCCAACTATGGCTACACCTTC
size: NA; D: NA; V: TRBV9; J: TRBJ2-2; CDR3: CASSATSRNTGELFF; DNA: TGTGCCAGCAGCGCAACTAGTAGGAACACCGGGGAGCTGTTTTTT
size: NA; D: TRBD2; V: TRBV30; J: TRBJ2-5; CDR3: CAWAGGRGAQYF; DNA: TGTGCCTGGGCGGGGGGCCGGGGAGCCCAGTACTTC
size: few; D: NA; V: TRBV12-3/TRBV12-4; J: TRBJ1-1; CDR3: CASSRGPNTEAFF; DNA: TGTGCCAGCAGCCGGGGTCCGAACACTGAAGCTTTCTTT
size: NA; D: NA; V: TRBV5-1; J: TRBJ1-1; CDR3: CASSLGDRTNTEAFF; DNA: TGCGCCAGCAGCTTGGGAGACAGGACGAACACTGAAGCTTTCTTT
size: few; D: TRBD1; V: TRBV12-3/TRBV12-4; J: TRBJ2-7; CDR3: CASRPTGVYEQYF; DNA: TGTGCCAGCAGGCCTACAGGGGTTTACGAGCAGTACTTC
size: NA; D: NA; V: TRBV6-1; J: TRBJ2-7; CDR3: CASSEARRGAPYEQYF; DNA: TGTGCCAGCAGTGAAGCGCGAAGGGGCGCCCCCTACGAGCAGTACTTC
size: NA; D: NA; V: TRBV15; J: TRBJ1-1; CDR3: CATSSYAGGGEAFF; DNA: TGTGCCACCAGCAGTTACGCGGGGGGGGGTGAAGCTTTCTTT
size: NA; D: TRBD1; V: TRBV19; J: TRBJ2-2; CDR3: CASSRTGANTGELFF; DNA: TGTGCCAGTAGTAGGACAGGGGCAAACACCGGGGAGCTGTTTTTT
size: once; D: NA; V: TRBV9; J: TRBJ1-2; CDR3: CASSVDGGNYGYTF; DNA: TGTGCCAGCAGCGTAGATGGAGGGAACTATGGCTACACCTTC
size: NA; D: NA; V: TRBV7-9; J: TRBJ1-2; CDR3: CASSSIVAGRNYGYTF; DNA: TGTGCCAGCAGCTCGATCGTGGCAGGCCGTAACTATGGCTACACCTTC
size: NA; D: TRBD1; V: TRBV18; J: TRBJ1-2; CDR3: CASANLQGAHGYTF; DNA: TGTGCCAGCGCAAATCTACAGGGGGCGCATGGCTACACCTTC
size: NA; D: NA; V: TRBV28; J: TRBJ1-2; CDR3: CASSLANYGYTF; DNA: TGTGCCAGCAGTCTCGCTAACTATGGCTACACCTTC
size: NA; D: NA; V: TRBV5-1; J: TRBJ2-5; CDR3: CASSPWTAQETQYF; DNA: TGCGCCAGCAGCCCATGGACAGCGCAAGAGACCCAGTACTTC
size: NA; D: TRBD1; V: TRBV5-4; J: TRBJ1-2; CDR3: CASRRTGGNYGYTF; DNA: TGTGCCAGCAGAAGGACAGGGGGAAACTATGGCTACACCTTC
size: NA; D: TRBD1; V: TRBV10-3; J: TRBJ1-1; CDR3: CAISESPDRATEAFF; DNA: TGTGCCATCAGTGAGTCACCGGACAGGGCCACTGAAGCTTTCTTT
size: NA; D: NA; V: TRBV12-3/TRBV12-4; J: TRBJ2-7; CDR3: CASSSNAYEQYF; DNA: TGTGCCAGCAGCTCTAACGCCTACGAGCAGTACTTC
size: NA; D: NA; V: TRBV6-5; J: TRBJ2-1; CDR3: CASSYSFRNNEQFF; DNA: TGTGCCAGCAGTTACTCGTTCAGGAACAATGAGCAGTTCTTC
size: NA; D: TRBD1; V: TRBV4-2; J: TRBJ1-6; CDR3: CASSQEDRNSPLHF; DNA: TGTGCCAGCAGCCAAGAGGACAGGAATTCACCCCTCCACTTT
size: NA; D: NA; V: TRBV7-9; J: TRBJ1-5; CDR3: CASSFMADQPQHF; DNA: TGTGCCAGCAGCTTCATGGCCGATCAGCCCCAGCATTTT